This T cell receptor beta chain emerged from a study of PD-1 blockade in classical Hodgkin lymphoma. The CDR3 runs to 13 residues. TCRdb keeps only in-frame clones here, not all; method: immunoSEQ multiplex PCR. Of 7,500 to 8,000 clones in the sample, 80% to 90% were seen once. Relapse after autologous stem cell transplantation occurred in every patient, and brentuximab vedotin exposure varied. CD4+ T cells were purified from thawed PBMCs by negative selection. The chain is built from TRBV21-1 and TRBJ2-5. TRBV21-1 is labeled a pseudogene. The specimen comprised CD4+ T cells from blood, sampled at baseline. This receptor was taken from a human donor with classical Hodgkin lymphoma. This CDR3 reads CASNLDREGTQYF. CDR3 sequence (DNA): TGTGCCAGCAACCTCGACAGGGAGGGGACCCAGTACTTC.